The clone carrying this T cell receptor beta chain was counted many times. Its target is unknown. TCRdb re-processed the PCR reads through MiXCR. The sample contains 85,000 to 95,000 clones, more than 12% of which appear only once. None of the patients had undergone any treatment ahead of thyroid surgery. This sample was included in a study of metastatic and nonmetastatic thyroid tumors. Germline V gives CDR1 MGHRA, CDR2 YSYEKL. This CDR3 region has 15 residues. V was pared by 0 bases and J by 1 base, with 9 bases between. Overall study findings and caveats: Benign nodules reportedly had significantly lower TCR beta diversity than malignant thyroid tumors in blood and tumor.

The chain combines TRBV4-1 with TRBJ2-5; D is ambiguous. Sequencing was done on a sample of blood. The receptor was isolated from a female donor with papillary thyroid cancer or a benign thyroid nodule (not recorded which). Some clones in this sample may be carry-over from other donors' samples. CDR3 sequence reads: CASSQEGLSQETQYF. The CDR3, as DNA: TGCGCCAGCAGCCAAGAAGGTCTTAGCCAAGAGACCCAGTACTTC.